This passage covers 7 T cell receptor beta chains from one sample sequenced in a study of control samples from healthy donors and cancer patients. Assay used: immunoSEQ multiplex PCR; TCRdb lists only in-frame clones, some missing. The data contain 170,000 or so clones, around nine tenths of them singletons. Sequenced input: blood. The receptors here all came from a man under 40 in good health.

The rearrangement uses TRBV4-1 and TRBJ1-1; 8 nucleotides align to TRBD1. Per the germline V gene, CDR1 is MGHRA and CDR2 is YSYEKL. The length of the CDR3 is 18 residues. The V gene end was trimmed by 0 bases and the J gene end by 1 base; junction bases not matched to a gene: 10. In DNA form, the CDR3 reads TGCGCCAGCAGCCAAGATGGGGACAGGCTAAGGGGGAACACTGAAGCTTTCTTT. Protein sequence: CASSQDGDRLRGNTEAFF.

The rearrangement uses TRBV27 and TRBJ2-3, with 8 bases lining up with TRBD2. This CDR3 region has 17 residues. J lost 0 bases, V lost 7 bases, and 12 bases had no gene match. The V gene's germline CDR1 is MNHEY and CDR2 SMNVEV (reference sequence). Written as DNA, the CDR3 is TGTGCCAGCATGTTGATCGGGGGGGCCCTCAGCACAGATACGCAGTATTTT. It is translated as CASMLIGGALSTDTQYF.

The chain links TRBV13 to TRBJ2-7, with D perhaps TRBD1 (6 bases). Germline CDR1 reads PRHDT; CDR2 reads FYEKMQ (reference sequence). The CDR3 runs 13 residues. Between the trimmed V and J ends, which lost 4 bases and 2 bases, there was a span of 9 bases. The CDR3 spells CASSSRQAYEQYF. The CDR3 nucleotides read TGTGCCAGCAGCTCCAGACAGGCCTACGAGCAGTACTTC.

The chain is built from TRBV5-1 and TRBJ1-1; D remains unclear. CDR3 length: 13 residues. Germline CDR1 SGHRS, CDR2 YFSETQ. V dropped 0 bases and J dropped 4 bases, with 7 bases sitting between them. The CDR3 loop reads CASSLGRVTEAFF. For the CDR3, the DNA is TGCGCCAGCAGCTTGGGGAGGGTCACTGAAGCTTTCTTT.

This clone was counted between two and nine times. CDR3 nucleotides: TGTGCCAGCAGCTGGAACGAAGATACGCAGTATTTT. Protein product: CASSWNEDTQYF. This sequence joins TRBV7-2 and TRBJ2-3; D is undetermined. The CDR3 is 12 residues long. V was clipped by 4 bases and J by 5 bases, with 7 bases between them. Germline CDR1 is SGHTA and CDR2 is FQGNSA.

This rearrangement joins TRBV4-2 to TRBJ2-3; 7 bases align to TRBD2. Unmatched junction bases numbered 4, after V lost 2 bases and J lost 2 bases. Germline V gives CDR1 LGHNA, CDR2 YNFKEQ. CDR3 length equals 15 residues. This CDR3 is CASSQHGGSTDTQYF. CDR3 coding DNA: TGTGCCAGCAGCCAACACGGGGGGTCCACAGATACGCAGTATTTT.

The chain couples TRBV6-5 to TRBJ1-4; no reliable D call. V gave up 0 bases and J gave up 10 bases, with 12 bases separating them. The CDR3 loop spans 14 amino acids. Germline CDR1 and CDR2: MNHEY and SVGAGI. DNA of the CDR3: TGTGCCAGCAGTTACTCTTGGAGGATCGGAAAACTGTTTTTT. As protein: CASSYSWRIGKLFF.